This is a list of T cell receptor beta chains from one sample in a study of cytomegalovirus exposure and HLA in healthy donors. Libraries were prepared by immunoSEQ multiplex PCR; TCRdb keeps only in-frame clonotypes and omits some of them. In the table there are about 160,000 clones, roughly 80% of which are singletons. The sequenced sample was PBMCs. All receptors come from a female donor in good health and CMV-seronegative. CDR3s include the opening cysteine and the closing phenylalanine or tryptophan. A D gene is named only where the DNA matches it firmly. For some rows the clone size is stated as once, few or many, or as a class when expanded; others skip it.

TRBJ1-1 | NA | TRBV2 | NA | CASSEQGRLAEAFF | TGTGCCAGCAGTGAACAGGGTCGACTTGCTGAAGCTTTCTTT
TRBJ2-1 | NA | TRBV11-2 | TRBD2 | CASSLERLAGAKEQFF | TGTGCCAGCAGCTTAGAACGACTAGCGGGTGCCAAGGAGCAGTTCTTC
TRBJ1-2 | NA | TRBV4-2 | NA | CASSPSLTALYGYTF | TGTGCCAGCAGCCCCTCCCTTACAGCTCTCTATGGCTACACCTTC
TRBJ2-7 | NA | TRBV2 | TRBD1 | CASSEEGGQGAYEQYF | TGTGCCAGCAGTGAAGAGGGGGGACAGGGAGCCTACGAGCAGTACTTC
TRBJ1-1 | NA | TRBV7-8 | NA | CASSLLGANTEAFF | TGTGCCAGCAGCTTATTGGGCGCAAACACTGAAGCTTTCTTT
TRBJ1-6 | NA | TRBV18 | NA | CASSPSTTEGLLSPLHF | TGTGCCAGCTCACCCTCCACGACCGAGGGTCTTCTTTCACCCCTCCACTTT
TRBJ2-7 | NA | TRBV2 | NA | CASTEEGEGLLTYEQYF | TGTGCCAGCACCGAGGAGGGGGAGGGCTTGCTTACCTACGAGCAGTACTTC
TRBJ2-5 | NA | TRBV7-2 | TRBD1 | CASSLGMSGQGKETQYF | TGTGCCAGCAGCTTAGGAATGTCCGGACAGGGGAAGGAGACCCAGTACTTC
TRBJ1-6 | NA | TRBV6-1 | NA | CASGQSPNSPLHF | TGTGCCTCCGGACAGTCCCCTAATTCACCCCTCCACTTT
TRBJ1-2 | NA | TRBV28 | TRBD1 | CASSSGTGGARYTF | TGTGCCAGCAGTTCCGGGACAGGGGGCGCTAGGTACACCTTC
TRBJ2-1 | NA | TRBV5-1 | TRBD2 | CASSTMAAGESEQFF | TGCGCCAGCAGCACCATGGCGGCGGGGGAGAGTGAGCAGTTCTTC
TRBJ2-5 | NA | TRBV18 | NA | CASSPPRVFQETQYF | TGTGCCAGCTCACCACCACGGGTCTTCCAAGAGACCCAGTACTTC
TRBJ1-2 | once | TRBV19 | TRBD1 | CASSLRDRNYGYTF | TGTGCCAGTAGTCTTAGGGACAGAAACTATGGCTACACCTTC
TRBJ2-7 | NA | TRBV6-5 | TRBD1 | CASSRQGGSYEQYF | TGTGCCAGCAGCCGACAGGGGGGGTCCTACGAGCAGTACTTC
TRBJ2-2 | NA | TRBV4-1 | TRBD2 | CASSPGLARGATGELFF | TGCGCCAGCAGCCCGGGCCTAGCGCGGGGGGCCACCGGGGAGCTGTTTTTT
TRBJ1-1 | NA | TRBV25-1 | NA | CASSDHYRGTEAFF | TGTGCCAGCAGTGATCACTACCGAGGAACTGAAGCTTTCTTT
TRBJ1-5 | once | TRBV10-2 | NA | CASSEAGPGQPQHF | TGCGCCAGCAGTGAGGCAGGCCCCGGTCAGCCCCAGCATTTT
TRBJ2-2 | few | TRBV10-1 | NA | CASSGSPPGHGPTGELFF | TGCGCCAGCAGTGGCTCCCCACCGGGACACGGTCCCACCGGGGAGCTGTTTTTT
TRBJ1-1 | NA | TRBV11-1 | NA | CASSLLDSLNTEAFF | TGTGCCAGCAGCTTATTGGACAGCCTGAACACTGAAGCTTTCTTT
TRBJ1-6 | NA | TRBV23-1 | NA | CASSQSFNSPLHF | TGCGCCAGCAGTCAGTCTTTTAATTCACCCCTCCACTTT
TRBJ1-4 | NA | TRBV6-6 | NA | CASRGVATNEKLFF | TGTGCCAGCAGAGGAGTTGCAACTAATGAAAAACTGTTTTTT
TRBJ2-1 | NA | TRBV9 | NA | CASSVASNEQFF | TGTGCCAGCAGCGTAGCGAGCAATGAGCAGTTCTTC
TRBJ2-1 | few | TRBV7-9 | NA | CASSLALAGSYNEQFF | TGTGCCAGCAGCTTAGCGCTGGCGGGCTCCTACAATGAGCAGTTCTTC
TRBJ2-7 | NA | TRBV5-6 | NA | CASSSGTYEQYF | TGTGCCAGCAGCTCCGGGACCTACGAGCAGTACTTC
TRBJ1-1 | NA | TRBV5-1 | NA | CASSRYRVAEAFF | TGCGCCAGCAGCCGGTACAGGGTAGCTGAAGCTTTCTTT
TRBJ1-1 | NA | TRBV5-5 | NA | CASSTYGTPGAEAFF | TGTGCCAGCAGCACATACGGGACGCCGGGGGCTGAAGCTTTCTTT
TRBJ1-2 | NA | TRBV7-2 | TRBD1 | CASSQGAGYGYTF | TGTGCCAGCAGCCAGGGGGCTGGGTATGGCTACACCTTC
TRBJ1-2 | NA | TRBV19 | NA | CASKGNQPPSVGYTF | TGTGCCAGTAAGGGGAACCAGCCCCCTTCCGTTGGCTACACCTTC
TRBJ2-7 | NA | TRBV30 | NA | CAWSVGRGDHEQYF | TGTGCCTGGAGTGTGGGCAGGGGGGACCACGAGCAGTACTTC
TRBJ1-2 | NA | TRBV9 | TRBD1 | CASSVGGTGYYGYTF | TGTGCCAGCAGCGTAGGTGGGACAGGCTATTATGGCTACACCTTC
TRBJ1-2 | NA | TRBV28 | NA | CASSLPQGTNYGYTF | TGTGCCAGCAGTCTCCCCCAGGGGACTAACTATGGCTACACCTTC
TRBJ2-2 | NA | TRBV10-3 | TRBD1 | CAITGQGDLTGELFF | TGTGCCATCACGGGACAGGGCGATCTCACCGGGGAGCTGTTTTTT
TRBJ1-2 | NA | TRBV6-5 | TRBD1 | CASSPGTGYHGYTF | TGTGCCAGCAGTCCCGGGACAGGGTACCATGGCTACACCTTC
TRBJ2-3 | NA | TRBV7-9 | NA | CASSFQSTDTQYF | TGTGCCAGCAGCTTCCAAAGCACAGATACGCAGTATTTT
TRBJ2-1 | NA | TRBV6-1 | TRBD2 | CASSEGLLLADSYNEQFF | TGTGCCAGCAGTGAAGGCCTGTTGCTAGCGGACTCCTACAATGAGCAGTTCTTC
TRBJ1-5 | NA | TRBV19 | NA | CASLQGNSNQPQHF | TGTGCCAGCCTCCAGGGTAATAGCAATCAGCCCCAGCATTTT
TRBJ1-6 | NA | TRBV6-5 | NA | CASSPERANSPLHF | TGTGCCAGCAGTCCCGAGAGGGCTAATTCACCCCTCCACTTT
TRBJ2-7 | NA | TRBV25-1 | NA | CASSEYGGGGAYEQYF | TGTGCCAGCAGTGAATATGGGGGTGGAGGGGCCTACGAGCAGTACTTC
TRBJ2-5 | NA | TRBV18 | NA | CASSRSGAETQYF | TGTGCCAGCTCACGGAGTGGGGCAGAGACCCAGTACTTC
TRBJ1-5 | NA | TRBV6-5 | NA | CASSYSIGGGQPQHF | TGTGCCAGCAGTTACTCGATTGGAGGTGGCCAGCCCCAGCATTTT
TRBJ2-5 | NA | TRBV5-1 | NA | CASSSPGEETQYF | TGCGCCAGCAGTTCCCCAGGGGAAGAGACCCAGTACTTC
TRBJ2-1 | NA | TRBV14 | TRBD1 | CASSLRDRGYNEQFF | TGTGCCAGCAGCCTCCGGGACAGAGGGTACAATGAGCAGTTCTTC
TRBJ2-2 | NA | TRBV11-3 | TRBD2 | CASSLGGGGTNTGELFF | TGTGCCAGCAGCTTAGGGGGCGGGGGGACGAACACCGGGGAGCTGTTTTTT
TRBJ2-1 | once | TRBV29-1 | NA | CSVGGPYNEQFF | TGCAGCGTTGGGGGGCCCTACAATGAGCAGTTCTTC
TRBJ2-7 | NA | TRBV11-2 | TRBD1 | CASSSDRDREQYF | TGTGCCAGCAGCTCGGACAGGGACCGCGAGCAGTACTTC
TRBJ1-2 | NA | TRBV27 | NA | CASSSPSAGDYGYTF | TGTGCCAGCAGTTCCCCCTCGGCAGGGGACTATGGCTACACCTTC
TRBJ2-7 | NA | TRBV5-6 | TRBD1 | CASSFGTGNYEQYF | TGTGCCAGCAGCTTCGGGACAGGGAACTACGAGCAGTACTTC
TRBJ1-2 | NA | TRBV30 | NA | CAWSVLGGLGYGYTF | TGTGCCTGGAGTGTACTGGGAGGGCTAGGCTATGGCTACACCTTC
TRBJ2-3 | NA | TRBV4-1 | NA | CASSQEDRETDTQYF | TGCGCCAGCAGCCAAGAGGACAGAGAGACAGATACGCAGTATTTT
TRBJ1-1 | NA | TRBV19 | NA | CASSASLDLEDTEAFF | TGTGCCAGTAGTGCCTCCCTAGACCTGGAGGACACTGAAGCTTTCTTT
TRBJ1-1 | once | TRBV5-1 | TRBD1 | CASSFRTGGNTEAFF | TGCGCCAGCAGCTTTAGGACAGGGGGAAACACTGAAGCTTTCTTT
TRBJ2-1 | NA | TRBV5-1 | TRBD2 | CASSFGVAGDSYNEQFF | TGCGCCAGCAGCTTTGGAGTAGCGGGGGACTCCTACAATGAGCAGTTCTTC